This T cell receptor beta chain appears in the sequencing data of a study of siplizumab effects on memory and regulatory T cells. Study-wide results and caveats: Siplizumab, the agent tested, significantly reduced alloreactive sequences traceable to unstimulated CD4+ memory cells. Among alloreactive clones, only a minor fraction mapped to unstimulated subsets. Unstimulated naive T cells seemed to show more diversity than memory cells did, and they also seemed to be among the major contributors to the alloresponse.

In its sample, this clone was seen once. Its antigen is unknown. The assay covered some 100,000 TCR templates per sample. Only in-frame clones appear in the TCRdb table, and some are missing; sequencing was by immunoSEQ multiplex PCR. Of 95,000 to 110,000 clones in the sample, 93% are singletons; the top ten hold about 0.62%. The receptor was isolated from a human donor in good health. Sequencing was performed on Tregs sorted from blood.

The CDR3 sequence is CASRRTGGDYGYTF. For the CDR3, the DNA is TGTGCCAGCAGACGGACCGGGGGGGACTATGGCTACACCTTC. This chain links TRBV2 with TRBJ1-2, with a weak D call TRBD1 (5 bases). This CDR3 region has 14 residues. The ends were cut back, 6 bases at V and 3 bases at J, with 14 bases in the middle. CDR1 is SNHLY, CDR2 FYNNEI, per germline.